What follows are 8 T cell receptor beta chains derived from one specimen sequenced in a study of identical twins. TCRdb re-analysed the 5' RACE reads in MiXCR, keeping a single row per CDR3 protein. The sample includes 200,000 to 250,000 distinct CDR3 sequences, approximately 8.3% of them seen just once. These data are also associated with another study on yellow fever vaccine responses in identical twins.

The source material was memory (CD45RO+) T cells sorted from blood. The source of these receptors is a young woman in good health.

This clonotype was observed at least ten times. The CDR3 DNA is TGTGCCAGCAGTGGTGGCGGGAGTTTAGAGACCCAGTACTTC. Translating gives CASSGGGSLETQYF. The chain carries TRBV28 and TRBJ2-5, with 7 nucleotides matching TRBD2. Germline V gives CDR1 MDHEN, CDR2 SYDVKM. The trim removed 5 bases at V and 4 bases at J, leaving 7 bases unmatched. The CDR3 consists of 14 residues.

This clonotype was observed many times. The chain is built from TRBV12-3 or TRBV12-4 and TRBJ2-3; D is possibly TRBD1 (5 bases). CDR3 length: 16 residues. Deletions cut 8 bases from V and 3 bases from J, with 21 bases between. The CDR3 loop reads CASPGARGSRTDTQYF. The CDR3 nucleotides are TGTGCCAGCCCTGGGGCTAGGGGAAGTCGAACAGATACGCAGTATTTT.

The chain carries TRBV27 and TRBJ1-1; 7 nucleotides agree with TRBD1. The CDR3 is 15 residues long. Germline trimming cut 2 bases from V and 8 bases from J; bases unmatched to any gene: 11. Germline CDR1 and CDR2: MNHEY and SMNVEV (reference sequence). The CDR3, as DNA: TGTGCCAGCAGTTTACAACCCCAGGGGGGGCACGAAGCTTTCTTT. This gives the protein CASSLQPQGGHEAFF.

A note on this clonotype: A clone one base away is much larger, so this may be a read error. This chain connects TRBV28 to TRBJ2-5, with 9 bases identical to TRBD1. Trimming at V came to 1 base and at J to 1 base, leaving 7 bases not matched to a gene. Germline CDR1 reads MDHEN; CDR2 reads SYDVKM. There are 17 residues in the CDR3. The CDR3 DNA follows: TGTGCCAGCAGTTTATCCTGGACAGGGGCCCTCCAAGAGACCCAGTACTTC. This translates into CASSLSWTGALQETQYF.

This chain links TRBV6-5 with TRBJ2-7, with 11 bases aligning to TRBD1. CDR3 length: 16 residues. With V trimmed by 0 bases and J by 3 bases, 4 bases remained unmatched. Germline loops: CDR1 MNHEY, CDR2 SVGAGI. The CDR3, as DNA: TGTGCCAGCAGTTACTCGGACGGGACAGGGGGCTACGAGCAGTACTTC. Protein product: CASSYSDGTGGYEQYF.

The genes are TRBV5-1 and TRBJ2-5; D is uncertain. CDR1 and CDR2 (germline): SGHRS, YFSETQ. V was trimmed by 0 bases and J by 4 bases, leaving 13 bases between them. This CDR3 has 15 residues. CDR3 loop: CASSLVVSPLETQYF. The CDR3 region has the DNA TGCGCCAGCAGCTTGGTGGTCTCCCCCCTAGAGACCCAGTACTTC.

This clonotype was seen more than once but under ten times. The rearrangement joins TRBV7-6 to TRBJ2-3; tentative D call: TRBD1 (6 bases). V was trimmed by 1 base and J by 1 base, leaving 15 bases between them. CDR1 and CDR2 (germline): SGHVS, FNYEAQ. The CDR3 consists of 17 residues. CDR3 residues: CASSLGSGARGTDTQYF. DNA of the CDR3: TGTGCCAGCAGCTTAGGTTCAGGGGCGCGGGGCACAGATACGCAGTATTTT.

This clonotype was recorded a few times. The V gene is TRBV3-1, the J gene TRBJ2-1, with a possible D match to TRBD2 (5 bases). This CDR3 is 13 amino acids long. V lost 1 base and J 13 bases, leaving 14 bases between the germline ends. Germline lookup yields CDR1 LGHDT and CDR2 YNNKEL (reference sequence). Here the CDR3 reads CASSQVVSRGQFF. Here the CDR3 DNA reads TGTGCCAGCAGCCAAGTTGTCTCCCGGGGACAGTTCTTC.